This TCR beta chain was recovered during a study of T cell responses to AZD1222 COVID-19 vaccine. Comments on this clone: The antigen is not known.

Profiled with immunoSEQ multiplex PCR; TCRdb holds only in-frame clones, not every one. The data show around 69,000 clones, approximately 90% seen once. Study-wide points: The donor group comprised mostly white British people and more females; the analysis possibly underestimated clonal diversity. Only a handful of AZD1222 recipients, more than 5 in all, had baseline seropositivity.

This CDR3 has 16 amino acids. CDR1 and CDR2 from the germline V gene are SEHNR and FQNEAQ (reference sequence). Trimming cost V 5 bases and J 4 bases, with 15 bases left between them. The TCR comes from an adult in good health. J is TRBJ1-6 and V is TRBV7-9; a possible D gene is TRBD1 (6 bases). Source: peripheral blood, taken on day 0 of AZD1222 vaccination. The CDR3 DNA sequence: TGTGCCAGCAGCCCGCCGAGGGGGGAATATAATTCACCCCTCCACTTT. Encoded protein: CASSPPRGEYNSPLHF.